Each of the 2 T cell receptor beta chains below was sequenced from the same sample in a study of T cell clonality in common variable immunodeficiency. Study conclusions and caveats: Common variable immunodeficiency TCR beta sequences reportedly had fewer deletions and N-nucleotide insertions.

Antigens of these TCRs are unknown. Generated by immunoSEQ multiplex PCR, the TCRdb table keeps only in-frame clones and is missing some. The data show about 34,000 clones, with none appearing a single time. Source material: peripheral blood mononuclear cells. All receptors derive from a human donor with common variable immunodeficiency.

About this clone: The read ends 3 residues before the CDR3 terminus; that terminus is restored from the germline J gene. This sequence joins TRBV7-9 and TRBJ2-7, with 9 bases matching TRBD2. V was clipped by 4 bases and J by 6 bases; unmatched bases: 10. The CDR3 totals 15 residues. In germline, CDR1 is SEHNR, CDR2 FQNEAQ (reference sequence). The CDR3 bases that were read are TGTGCCAGCAGCTCATATAGCGGGAGCGACGTCGAG. Its translation is CASSSYSGSDVE. In full, the CDR3 reads CASSSYSGSDVEQYF.

This clone was recorded many times. The CDR3 loop is CSASLRGVGGQPQHF. The CDR3 bases that were read are TGCAGTGCTAGCCTCAGGGGGGTTGGGGGTCAGCCC. The chain recombines TRBV20-1 with TRBJ1-5; 7 nucleotides align to TRBD1. With the read ending 3 residues before the CDR3 end, the germline J gene is used to fill in that end. The CDR3 spans 15 residues. Germline-derived CDR1 and CDR2 are DFQATT and SNEGSKA (reference sequence). V trimming: 3 bases; J trimming: 6 bases; junction bases outside the gene matches: 11.